The clone carrying this TCR beta chain was observed a single time. No antigen is known for it. The data were taken from a study of T cell responses to AZD1222 COVID-19 vaccine. Whole-study findings and limits: As reported, nearly half of all spike-specific TCRs target variant regions that are unmutated. Donor demographics were predominantly white British with a female majority; clonal diversity may be underestimated. Repertoires were obtained only post-peak T cell response. The breadth and depth of Spike-specific TCRs increased once two AZD1222 doses had been given.

Germline V gives CDR1 MDHEN, CDR2 SYDVKM. V lost 1 base, J lost 2 bases, and 8 bases lay in between. The CDR3 loop spans 14 amino acids. Here immunoSEQ multiplex PCR was the method, and the copy in TCRdb shows in-frame clones only, minus some. The data contain more than 70,000 clones, 91% of them seen just once; the ten biggest clones take up less than 35%. The source is an adult who received the AZD1222 COVID-19 vaccine. The material was peripheral blood, obtained 28 days after the second AZD1222 dose. V is TRBV28 and J is TRBJ2-5; D not certain. In nucleotides, the CDR3 is TGTGCCAGCAGTTTATACGGAAGACAAGAGACCCAGTACTTC. It is translated as CASSLYGRQETQYF.